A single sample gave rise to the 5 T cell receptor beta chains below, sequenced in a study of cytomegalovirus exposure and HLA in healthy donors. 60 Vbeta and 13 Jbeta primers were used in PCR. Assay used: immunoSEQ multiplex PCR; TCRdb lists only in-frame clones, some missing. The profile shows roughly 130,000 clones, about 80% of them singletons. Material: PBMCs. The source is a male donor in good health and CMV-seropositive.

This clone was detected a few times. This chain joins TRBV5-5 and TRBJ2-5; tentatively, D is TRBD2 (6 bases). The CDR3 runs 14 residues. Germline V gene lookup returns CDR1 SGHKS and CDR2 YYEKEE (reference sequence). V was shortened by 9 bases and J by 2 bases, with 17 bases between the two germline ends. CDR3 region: CATARVGGQETQYF. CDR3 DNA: TGTGCCACCGCCCGGGTGGGGGGACAAGAGACCCAGTACTTC.

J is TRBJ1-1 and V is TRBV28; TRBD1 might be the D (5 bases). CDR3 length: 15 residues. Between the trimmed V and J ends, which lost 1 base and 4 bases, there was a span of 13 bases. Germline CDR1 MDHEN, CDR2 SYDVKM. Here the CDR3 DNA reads TGTGCCAGCAGTTTATCGCGGGGGGTGACCACTGAAGCTTTCTTT. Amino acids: CASSLSRGVTTEAFF.

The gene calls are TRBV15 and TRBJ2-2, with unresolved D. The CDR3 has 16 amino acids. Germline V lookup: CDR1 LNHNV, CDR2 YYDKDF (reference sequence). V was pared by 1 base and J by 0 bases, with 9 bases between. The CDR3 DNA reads TGTGCCACCAGCAGAGCGCTAGTCCCGAACACCGGGGAGCTGTTTTTT. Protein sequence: CATSRALVPNTGELFF.

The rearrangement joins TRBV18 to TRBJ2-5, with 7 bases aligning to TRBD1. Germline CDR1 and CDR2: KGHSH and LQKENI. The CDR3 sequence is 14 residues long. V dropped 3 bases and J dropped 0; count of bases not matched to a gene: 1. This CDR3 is CASSPGTDQETQYF. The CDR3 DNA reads TGTGCCAGCTCACCCGGGACAGACCAAGAGACCCAGTACTTC.

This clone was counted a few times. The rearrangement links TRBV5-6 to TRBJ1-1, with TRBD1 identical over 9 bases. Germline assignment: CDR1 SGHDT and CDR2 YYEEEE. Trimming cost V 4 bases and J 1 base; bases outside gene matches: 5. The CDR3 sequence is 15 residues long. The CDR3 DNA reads TGTGCCAGCAGCCAGAGGACAGGGGCGAACACTGAAGCTTTCTTT. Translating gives CASSQRTGANTEAFF.